A selection of T cell receptor beta chains follows, all from one sample in a study of blood T cell repertoires in COVID-19. TCRdb keeps only in-frame clones here, not all; method: immunoSEQ multiplex PCR. Seen here are about 530,000 clones, around 90% observed once, and the top ten hold roughly 8%. Specimen: peripheral blood. The receptors were sampled from a woman in her fifties or sixties with COVID-19, enrolled during active disease. CDR3s include the opening cysteine and the closing phenylalanine or tryptophan. The D gene is left open where the match is weak. Where a row states a size, it is once, few, many or the class of an expanded clone; other rows omit it.

>NA|16|TRBV5-4|NA|TRBJ1-1
CASSLIPRPMNTEAFF
TGTGCCAGCAGCTTGATTCCCAGGCCCATGAACACTGAAGCTTTCTTT
>NA|14|TRBV20-1|TRBD2|TRBJ2-1
CSASRLAGGNEQFF
TGCAGTGCTAGTCGCCTAGCGGGGGGCAATGAGCAGTTCTTC
>NA|12|TRBV27|NA|TRBJ1-6
CASSPQNSPLHF
TGTGCCAGCAGTCCTCAGAATTCACCCCTCCACTTT
>NA|16|TRBV3-1/TRBV3-2|NA|TRBJ1-6
CASSQDPRGRNSPLHF
TGTGCCAGCAGCCAAGATCCACGGGGTAGGAATTCACCCCTCCACTTT
>NA|14|TRBV3-1/TRBV3-2|NA|TRBJ2-7
CASSQGQGPYEQYF
TGTGCCAGCAGCCAAGGGCAGGGTCCCTACGAGCAGTACTTC
>NA|18|TRBV6-6|TRBD2|TRBJ2-1
CASSRGAGTSGDYNEQFF
TGTGCCAGCAGCCGAGGGGCCGGGACTAGCGGGGATTACAATGAGCAGTTCTTC
>NA|21|TRBV9|TRBD1|TRBJ2-2
CASSKPAILDRGRIDTGELFF
TGTGCCAGCAGCAAACCAGCAATCTTGGACAGGGGGCGAATAGACACCGGGGAGCTGTTTTTT
>NA|12|TRBV30|NA|TRBJ1-2
CAWSAQRYGYTF
TGTGCCTGGAGCGCGCAACGGTATGGCTACACCTTC
>NA|15|TRBV19|NA|TRBJ2-5
CASKIGRTRGETQYF
TGTGCCAGTAAGATCGGGAGAACTCGTGGAGAGACCCAGTACTTC
>NA|15|TRBV11-3|TRBD2|TRBJ2-5
CASSSSGGFRETQYF
TGTGCCAGCAGCAGTAGCGGGGGTTTCAGGGAGACCCAGTACTTC
>NA|13|TRBV6-6|NA|TRBJ2-1
CASTRTGSPEQFF
TGTGCCAGCACCAGAACAGGCTCCCCTGAGCAGTTCTTC
>NA|11|TRBV20-1|NA|TRBJ2-7
CSASPAYEQYF
TGCAGTGCTAGTCCAGCCTACGAGCAGTACTTC
>NA|15|TRBV15|NA|TRBJ1-1
CATSRDIGENTEAFF
TGTGCCACCAGCAGAGATATAGGAGAGAACACTGAAGCTTTCTTT
>NA|14|TRBV5-6|TRBD1|TRBJ1-1
CASSLGQGRTEAFF
TGTGCCAGCAGCCTCGGACAGGGGAGGACTGAAGCTTTCTTT
>NA|15|TRBV6-5|TRBD1|TRBJ1-5
CASSSGTGYNQPQHF
TGTGCCAGCAGCTCCGGGACAGGGTACAATCAGCCCCAGCATTTT
>NA|14|TRBV30|NA|TRBJ2-1
CAWTASGFYNEQFF
TGTGCCTGGACGGCGAGCGGGTTTTACAATGAGCAGTTCTTC
>few|18|TRBV28|TRBD1|TRBJ2-6
CASSHEGDRASGANVLTF
TGTGCCAGCAGTCACGAGGGGGACAGGGCCTCTGGGGCCAACGTCCTGACTTTC
>NA|12|TRBV11-2|NA|TRBJ2-7
CASSFVGGEQYF
TGTGCCAGCAGCTTTGTAGGGGGCGAGCAGTACTTC
>NA|16|TRBV4-1|TRBD2|TRBJ2-7
CASSQAGTRGSHEQYF
TGCGCCAGCAGCCAAGCCGGGACTAGGGGGAGTCACGAGCAGTACTTC
>NA|14|TRBV19|NA|TRBJ1-1
CASSIGASNTEAFF
TGTGCCAGTAGTATAGGGGCTTCGAACACTGAAGCTTTCTTT
>NA|17|TRBV5-1|TRBD2|TRBJ2-2
CASRNKFSGGAIGELFF
TGCGCCAGCAGGAACAAATTTAGCGGGGGGGCCATCGGGGAGCTGTTTTTT
>NA|13|TRBV18|NA|TRBJ1-2
CASSPPSISSYTF
TGTGCCAGCTCACCACCGAGTATCTCGAGCTACACCTTC
>once|16|TRBV3-1/TRBV3-2|NA|TRBJ2-3
CASSSRVHLPGDTQYF
TGTGCCAGCAGCTCCCGGGTTCACCTCCCGGGAGATACGCAGTATTTT
>NA|15|TRBV4-1|TRBD1|TRBJ2-1
CASSQVGTGGNEQFF
TGCGCCAGCAGCCAAGTTGGGACAGGGGGCAATGAGCAGTTCTTC
>NA|13|TRBV7-8|NA|TRBJ1-5
CASSLGQNQPQHF
TGTGCCAGCAGCTTAGGACAGAATCAGCCCCAGCATTTT
>NA|18|TRBV9|TRBD1|TRBJ2-7
CASSAYDRVSHLSYEQYF
TGTGCCAGCAGCGCCTACGACAGGGTATCTCACCTCTCCTACGAGCAGTACTTC
>NA|17|TRBV7-9|TRBD2|TRBJ2-1
CASSLPKLGTSLDEQFF
TGTGCCAGCAGCTTACCTAAACTCGGGACTAGCCTGGATGAGCAGTTCTTC
>NA|16|TRBV5-6|NA|TRBJ1-1
CASSPHGREVNTEAFF
TGTGCCAGCAGCCCTCACGGCAGGGAAGTGAACACTGAAGCTTTCTTT
>NA|13|TRBV19|NA|TRBJ2-5
CASSLGARETQYF
TGTGCCAGTAGTCTAGGGGCCCGAGAGACCCAGTACTTC
>NA|13|TRBV5-5|TRBD1|TRBJ2-5
CASSPGTVETQYF
TGTGCCAGCAGCCCTGGGACAGTAGAGACCCAGTACTTC
>NA|16|TRBV9|NA|TRBJ1-3
CASSVGEGYSGNTIYF
TGTGCCAGCAGCGTAGGGGAGGGATACTCTGGAAACACCATATATTTT
>NA|16|TRBV24-1|NA|TRBJ2-3
CATSDPIGAPTGTQYF
TGTGCCACCAGTGATCCTATAGGGGCCCCTACGGGTACGCAGTATTTT
>NA|16|TRBV5-1|NA|TRBJ2-7
CASSWGHYGYIYEQYF
TGCGCCAGCAGCTGGGGACACTACGGCTATATCTACGAGCAGTACTTC
>few|13|TRBV24-1|NA|TRBJ2-7
CATSASGTYEQYF
TGTGCCACCAGTGCTTCAGGAACCTACGAGCAGTACTTC
>NA|17|TRBV19|TRBD2|TRBJ2-6
CASSMGLGVPGANVLTF
TGTGCCAGTAGTATGGGACTAGGGGTCCCTGGGGCCAACGTCCTGACTTTC
>NA|13|TRBV3-1/TRBV3-2|NA|TRBJ2-5
CASSQDGRGTQYF
TGTGCCAGCAGCCAAGATGGCCGAGGGACCCAGTACTTC
>once|14|TRBV19|NA|TRBJ2-4
CASRSGLPKNIQYF
TGTGCCAGTAGAAGCGGCTTGCCCAAAAACATTCAGTACTTC
>NA|13|TRBV12-3/TRBV12-4|NA|TRBJ1-5
CASSFGGKQPQHF
TGTGCCAGCAGTTTCGGGGGGAAACAGCCCCAGCATTTT
>NA|16|TRBV5-6|TRBD2|TRBJ2-2
CASSRGGIANTGELFF
TGTGCCAGCAGCCGCGGGGGGATCGCGAACACCGGGGAGCTGTTTTTT
>NA|12|TRBV27|TRBD2|TRBJ2-3
CARTSGGDTQYF
TGTGCCAGGACTAGCGGGGGAGATACGCAGTATTTT
>NA|12|TRBV3-1/TRBV3-2|TRBD1|TRBJ2-7
CASSGDRHEQYF
TGTGCCAGCAGCGGGGACAGGCACGAGCAGTACTTC
>NA|13|TRBV6-5|NA|TRBJ2-5
CAAAVEAQETQYF
TGTGCCGCGGCTGTAGAAGCTCAAGAGACCCAGTACTTC
>NA|13|TRBV3-1/TRBV3-2|NA|TRBJ1-4
CASSLGENEKLFF
TGTGCCAGCAGCCTAGGAGAAAATGAAAAACTGTTTTTT
>NA|14|TRBV7-2|NA|TRBJ1-1
CASRDPGEIVEAFF
TGTGCCAGCAGAGATCCAGGGGAGATAGTTGAAGCTTTCTTT
>NA|13|TRBV30|NA|TRBJ2-7
CAWRVGQPHEQYF
TGTGCCTGGAGGGTGGGGCAGCCGCACGAGCAGTACTTC
>once|13|TRBV16|NA|TRBJ1-1
CASSWGGNTEAFF
TGTGCCAGCAGCTGGGGGGGGAACACTGAAGCTTTCTTT
>NA|15|TRBV2|NA|TRBJ1-5
CASSEGMRDNQPQHF
TGTGCCAGCAGTGAGGGGATGAGGGACAATCAGCCCCAGCATTTT
>NA|15|TRBV9|TRBD1|TRBJ1-6
CASSGRTGLNSPLHF
TGTGCCAGCAGCGGTCGGACAGGTCTGAATTCACCCCTCCACTTT